The 14 T cell receptor beta chains given below trace back to one sample, sequenced in a study of shared clonotypes between healthy human individuals (dated by TCRdb to 2018 to 2020). CD8 naive samples were CD45RO-negative cells positively selected for CCR7, giving a CD45RA+CCR7+ population that excluded TemRA cells. Library preparation was by the immunoSEQ multiplex PCR assay. Sourced from immuneACCESS, this table was stored by TCRdb with only in-frame sequences that have V and J called. A share of the clones is absent; for the studies checked, an unresolved V gene accounts for under half, and the remainder has no known explanation. This sample lists about 1,800,000 clones; approximately 95% were detected once. 0.95% to 1.5% of the sample comes from the top ten. The material sequenced was naive CD8+ T cells sorted from blood. The meaning of the sample's cell subset or site label: CD45RA+CCR7+. The receptor source for this set is a man younger than 35 in good health.

This clone was seen just once. V and J are TRBV27 and TRBJ1-5, with 9 bases identical to TRBD1. CDR3 length: 13 amino acids. In germline, CDR1 is MNHEY, CDR2 SMNVEV (reference sequence). The J segment lost 7 bases and the V segment lost 7 bases, leaving 5 bases of the junction unmatched. CDR3: CASMGTGNQPQHF. Written as DNA, the CDR3 is TGTGCCAGCATGGGGACAGGGAACCAGCCCCAGCATTTT.

The chain uses TRBV11-2 and TRBJ1-6; D is undetermined. Trimming removed 5 bases from V and 4 bases from J, with 21 bases in between. Germline V gene lookup returns CDR1 SGHAT and CDR2 FQNNGV. The CDR3 has 18 residues. CDR3 DNA sequence: TGTGCCAGCAGCCCGTACCGGGATCCGGAGGTTTATAATTCACCCCTCCACTTT. Translating it yields CASSPYRDPEVYNSPLHF. Full variable domain (missing parts from reference TRBV11-2 and TRBJ1-6): EAGVAQSPRYKIIEKRQSVAFWCNPISGHATLYWYQQILGQGPKLLIQFQNNGVVDDSQLPKDRFSAERLKGVDSTLKIQPAKLEDSAVYLCASSPYRDPEVYNSPLHFGNGTRLTVT.

The chain links TRBV14 to TRBJ2-3; D is undetermined. V was cut by 6 bases and J by 9 bases, with 13 bases left in between. The germline V gene encodes CDR1 SGHDN and CDR2 FVKESK. CDR3 size: 12 residues. The CDR3 region has the DNA TGTGCCAGCAGTCAACTATGGGAAACGCAGTATTTT. Amino acid sequence: CASSQLWETQYF.

The rearrangement joins TRBV5-4 to TRBJ1-2; D remains unclear. The CDR3 spans 13 residues. Trimming removed 1 base from V and 4 bases from J, with 8 bases in between. Germline-derived CDR1 and CDR2 are SGHNT and YYREEE (reference sequence). The CDR3 here is CASSLPSLYGYTF. CDR3 in DNA: TGTGCCAGCAGCTTGCCCAGCCTCTATGGCTACACCTTC. The full variable domain, with the rest looked up from reference TRBV5-4 and TRBJ1-2, is ETGVTQSPTHLIKTRGQQVTLRCSSQSGHNTVSWYQQALGQGPQFIFQYYREEENGRGNFPPRFSGLQFPNYSSELNVNALELDDSALYLCASSLPSLYGYTFGSGTRLTVV.

Remarks on this clone: The same CDR3 arises from other DNA sequences in this sample as well. V gene TRBV27 combines with J gene TRBJ1-1; no definite D call. Trimming left V 3 bases short and J 3 bases short, with 8 bases between. The CDR3 contains 13 residues. The germline V gene encodes CDR1 MNHEY and CDR2 SMNVEV (reference sequence). The CDR3 region is CASSLGSYTEAFF. The CDR3 coding sequence is TGTGCCAGCAGTTTGGGGAGTTACACTGAAGCTTTCTTT.

The CDR3 region has the DNA TGTGCCAGCAGCGGGGGTTCACCCCTCCACTTT. It codes for CASSGGSPLHF. The chain uses TRBV2 and TRBJ1-6; D perhaps matches TRBD1 (5 bases). Germline values: CDR1 SNHLY, CDR2 FYNNEI. V shed 6 bases and J shed 9 bases, with 6 bases lying between them. The CDR3 is 11 residues long.

This chain's CDR3 is CASSGGTSGRGELFF. The CDR3 DNA reads TGTGCCAGCAGCGGGGGGACTAGCGGGAGAGGGGAGCTGTTTTTT. The chain links TRBV9 to TRBJ2-2; 14 bases match TRBD2. V was pared by 3 bases and J by 8 bases, with 3 bases of the junction left unmatched. From germline, CDR1 is SGDLS and CDR2 YYNGEE. This CDR3 has 15 amino acids.

The genes are TRBV4-1 and TRBJ2-1, with D perhaps TRBD1 (6 bases). V was shortened by 0 bases and J by 7 bases, with 13 bases between the two germline ends. Germline V gene sequence: CDR1 MGHRA, CDR2 YSYEKL. This CDR3 has 15 amino acids. The CDR3 DNA sequence: TGCGCCAGCAGCCAAGATCAGGGGTTAGAAAATGAGCAGTTCTTC. It is translated as CASSQDQGLENEQFF.

The chain employs TRBV5-6 and TRBJ1-1; D not certain. The germline gives CDR1 SGHDT, CDR2 YYEEEE. V lost 2 bases and J 6 bases, leaving 11 bases between the germline ends. This CDR3 comprises 13 residues. The CDR3 sequence: CASSLRGSPEAFF. In DNA, the CDR3 is TGTGCCAGCAGCTTACGGGGATCTCCTGAAGCTTTCTTT.

This clone occurred once. This rearrangement joins TRBV10-2 to TRBJ2-5, with a possible D match to TRBD2 (5 bases). V lost 3 bases, J lost 4 bases, and 12 bases lay in between. Germline V gene lookup returns CDR1 WSHSY and CDR2 SAAADI. The CDR3 is made up of 14 amino acids. The CDR3, as DNA: TGCGCCAGCAGTGAATCGCTAGAGGGAGAGACCCAGTACTTC. Translated: CASSESLEGETQYF.

This sequence joins TRBV12-5 and TRBJ1-1, with D possibly TRBD1 on 6 matching bases. V was clipped by 6 bases and J by 11 bases, with 13 bases between them. The germline V gene has CDR1 LGHNT and CDR2 FRNRAP. The CDR3 sequence is 11 residues long. This CDR3 is CASGYRVEAFF. CDR3 DNA: TGTGCTAGTGGATACAGGGTTGAGGCTTTCTTT.

V and J are TRBV7-9 and TRBJ1-6; D gene ambiguous. Germline CDR1 and CDR2: SEHNR and FQNEAQ (reference sequence). Trimming left V 4 bases short and J 5 bases short, with 15 bases between. The CDR3 runs 16 residues. CDR3 sequence (DNA): TGTGCCAGCAGCTGGGCGGGAGAAAAGGATAATTCACCCCTCCACTTT. Amino acids: CASSWAGEKDNSPLHF.

The chain is built from TRBV7-9 and TRBJ1-1; D uncertain. In germline, CDR1 is SEHNR, CDR2 FQNEAQ (reference sequence). With 1 base removed from V and 8 bases from J, the gap between germline ends came to 8 bases. The CDR3 extends over 12 amino acids. The CDR3 bases are TGTGCCAGCAGCTTAGGGGTTGTGGAAGCTTTCTTT. Encoded protein: CASSLGVVEAFF.

The CDR3 here is CASSPRQGVRETQYF. CDR3 coding DNA: TGTGCCAGCAGCCCTCGACAGGGGGTTAGGGAGACCCAGTACTTC. The chain recombines TRBV11-3 with TRBJ2-5, with TRBD1 matching over 9 bases. V shed 5 bases and J 5 bases; nucleotides not matched to a gene: 9. The CDR3 spans 15 residues. Per the germline V gene, CDR1 is SGHNT and CDR2 is YENEEA.